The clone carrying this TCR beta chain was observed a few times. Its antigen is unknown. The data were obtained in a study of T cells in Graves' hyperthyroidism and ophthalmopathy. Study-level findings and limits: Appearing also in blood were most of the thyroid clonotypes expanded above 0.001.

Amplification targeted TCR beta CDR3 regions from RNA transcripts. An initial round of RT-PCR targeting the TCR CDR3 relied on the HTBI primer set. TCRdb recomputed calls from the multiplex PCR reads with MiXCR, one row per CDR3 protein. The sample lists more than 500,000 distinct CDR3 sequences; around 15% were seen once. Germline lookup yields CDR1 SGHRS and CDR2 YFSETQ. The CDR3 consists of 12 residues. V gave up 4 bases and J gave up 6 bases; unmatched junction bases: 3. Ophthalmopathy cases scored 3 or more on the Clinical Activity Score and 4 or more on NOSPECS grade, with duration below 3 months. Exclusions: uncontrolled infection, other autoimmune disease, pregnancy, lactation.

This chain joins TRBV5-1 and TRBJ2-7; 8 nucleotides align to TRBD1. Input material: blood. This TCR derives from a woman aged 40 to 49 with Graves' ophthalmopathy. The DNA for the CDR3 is TGCGCCAGCAGCCGAGACAGGGGCGAGCAGTACTTC. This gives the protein CASSRDRGEQYF.